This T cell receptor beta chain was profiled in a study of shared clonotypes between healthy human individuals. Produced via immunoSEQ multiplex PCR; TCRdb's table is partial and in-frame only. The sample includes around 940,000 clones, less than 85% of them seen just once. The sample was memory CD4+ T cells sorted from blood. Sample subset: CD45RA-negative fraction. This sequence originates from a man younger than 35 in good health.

CDR3 sequence (DNA): TGTGCCAGCAGGCGTCCAGCGGGCGGCTCCTACGAGCAGTACTTC. This translates into CASRRPAGGSYEQYF. The rearrangement links TRBV27 to TRBJ2-7; TRBD2 is a possible D gene (6 bases). The CDR3 spans 15 residues. V lost 6 bases, J lost 0 bases, and 15 bases lay in between. Germline CDR1 MNHEY, CDR2 SMNVEV (reference sequence).